This T cell receptor (beta chain) was documented in a study of metastatic and nonmetastatic thyroid tumors. TCRdb reprocessed the PCR reads using MiXCR. The sample includes more than 20,000 clones, roughly 20% of them seen just once. This clone was observed a handful of times. Germline CDR1 reads SNHLY; CDR2 reads FYNNEI. V was cut by 6 bases and J by 7 bases, with 18 bases left in between. There are 15 residues in the CDR3. Every patient underwent thyroid surgery untreated. The chain carries TRBV2 and TRBJ2-2, with D possibly being TRBD2 (7 bases). The receptor was derived from a female donor with papillary thyroid cancer or a benign thyroid nodule (not recorded which). Some clones in this sample may be carry-over from other donors' samples. The sequenced material came from blood. The CDR3 DNA sequence: TGTGCCAGCAGCGTCACTCCCGGGGGGCTCGGGGAGCTGTTTTTT. Encoded protein: CASSVTPGGLGELFF. Looking up the rest from reference TRBV2 and TRBJ2-2 gives the full variable domain: EPEVTQTPSHQVTQMGQEVILRCVPISNHLYFYWYRQILGQKVEFLVSFYNNEISEKSEIFDDQFSVERPDGSNFTLKIRSTKLEDSAMYFCASSVTPGGLGELFFGEGSRLTVL.